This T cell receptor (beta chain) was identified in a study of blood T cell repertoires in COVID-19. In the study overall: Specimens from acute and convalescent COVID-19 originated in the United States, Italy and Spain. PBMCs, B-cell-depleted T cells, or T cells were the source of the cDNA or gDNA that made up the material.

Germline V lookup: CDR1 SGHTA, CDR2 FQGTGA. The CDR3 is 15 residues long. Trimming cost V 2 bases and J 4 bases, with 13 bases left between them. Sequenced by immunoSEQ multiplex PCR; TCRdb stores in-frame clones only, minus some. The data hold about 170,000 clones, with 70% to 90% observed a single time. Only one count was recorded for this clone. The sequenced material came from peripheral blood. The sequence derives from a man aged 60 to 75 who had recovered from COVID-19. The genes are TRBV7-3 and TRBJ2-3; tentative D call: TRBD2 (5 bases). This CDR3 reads CASSLGGGVADTQYF. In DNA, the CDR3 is TGTGCCAGCAGCTTAGGAGGTGGGGTGGCAGATACGCAGTATTTT. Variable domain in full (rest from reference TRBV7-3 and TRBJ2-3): GAGVSQTPSNKVTEKGKYVELRCDPISGHTALYWYRQSLGQGPEFLIYFQGTGAADDSGLPNDRFFAVRPEGSVSTLKIQRTERGDSAVYLCASSLGGGVADTQYFGPGTRLTVL.